This T cell receptor (beta chain) derives from a study of spatial heterogeneity in lung cancer (dated by TCRdb to between 2019 and 2020). About the study as a whole: Beta-chain transcripts were consistently detected in greater numbers than alpha-chain transcripts, which likely reflects a higher abundance of beta-chain transcripts. In the raw uncorrected reads, each unique combination of TCR and UMI appeared more than ten times on average. TCR alpha and beta repertoires were quantitatively compared across multiple tumor regions, matched nontumor lung and blood in non-small cell lung cancer. The study linked features of the TCR repertoire to counts of nonsynonymous mutations, which were determined by whole-exome sequencing of tumor tissue. At surgery, both alpha and beta chains were TCR-sequenced in around 240 tumor regions, about 64 matched nontumor lung samples and around 50 PBMC samples. Overall study outcomes, separate from this receptor: Additional single-cell paired TCR alpha and beta sequencing was considered necessary to confirm, at a functional level, the hypothesis that regional TCRs recognize regional mutations. Ubiquitous expanded tumor TCRs showed up in blood more often at tumor resection than at routine follow-up.

The time point label on this specimen signifies: sample taken at primary tumor resection. Donors were some 67 patients with early-stage, untreated non-small cell lung cancer from the lung TRACERx cohort. Without any cell sorting, TCR sequencing was performed on whole RNA extracted either from tumor and nontumor lung tissue or from cryopreserved PBMC samples. A patient was chosen for TCR sequencing only when enough RNA was available from at least two tumor regions. The CDR3 starts with the cysteine, ends with the phenylalanine, and has 20 residues. Only the CDR3 DNA is retained, 60 bases long and in frame from the first base. The library was produced with 5' RACE. The instrument given in TCRdb is NextSeq 500. To allow correction of PCR and sequencing errors, the TCR library protocol tagged every TCR cDNA molecule with a unique molecular identifier. The published analysis was carried out like this. TCR identification, UMI-based error correction and CDR3 extraction were performed with Decombinator tools. Expanded TCRs were defined as those above a frequency of 2 per 1,000, corresponding to the top 1% of the tumor frequency distribution. Rényi diversity was computed with the R vegan package after subsampling each repertoire 100 times to 5,000 TCRs. To build CDR3 similarity networks, amino acid triplet string-kernel similarity was used, and CDR3s were connected when their pairwise similarity was above 0.82. The public reads were reanalyzed by TCRdb: fastp trimming at Q25, MiXCR alignment, in-frame beta chains only. Merged by CDR3 protein, the rows form single entries marked with the most common genes and DNA. These V and J calls are TCRdb output, not the study's own analysis. The sample includes some 25,000 distinct CDR3 sequences, with around 5% observed a single time. Of the sample, more than 4% falls within the top ten clones.

There are many counts of this clonotype. Its target antigen remains unknown. No quality values exist for individual bases; no much larger clone is one base distant. The TCR originated in a male donor with early-stage non-small cell lung cancer. Sample: PBMCs, taken at surgery. This chain joins TRBV1 to TRBJ2-1; the table names TRBD2, a call not compared with the DNA. TRBV1 corresponds to a pseudogene. The DNA is as follows: TGCACCAGCAGCCATCTCGGACTAGCGGGAGGGCCCGGGTCCTACAATGAGCAGTTCTTC. It translates as CTSSHLGLAGGPGSYNEQFF.